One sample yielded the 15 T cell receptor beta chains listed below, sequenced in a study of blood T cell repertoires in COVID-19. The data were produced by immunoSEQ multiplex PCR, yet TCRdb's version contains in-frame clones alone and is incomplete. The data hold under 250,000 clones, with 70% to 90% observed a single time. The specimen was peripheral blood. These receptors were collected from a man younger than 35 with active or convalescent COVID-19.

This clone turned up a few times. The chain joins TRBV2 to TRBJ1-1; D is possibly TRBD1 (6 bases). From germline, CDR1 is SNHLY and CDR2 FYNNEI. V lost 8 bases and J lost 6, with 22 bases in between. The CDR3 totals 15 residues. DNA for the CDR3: TGTGCCAGCGCCCCCGTCGGCAGGGGTTCAGCTGAAGCTTTCTTT. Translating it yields CASAPVGRGSAEAFF.

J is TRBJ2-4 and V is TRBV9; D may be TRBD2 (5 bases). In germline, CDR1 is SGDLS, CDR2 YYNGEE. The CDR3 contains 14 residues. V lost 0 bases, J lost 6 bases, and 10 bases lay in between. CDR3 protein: CASSVEGRGNIQYF. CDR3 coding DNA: TGTGCCAGCAGCGTAGAGGGCCGGGGAAACATTCAGTACTTC.

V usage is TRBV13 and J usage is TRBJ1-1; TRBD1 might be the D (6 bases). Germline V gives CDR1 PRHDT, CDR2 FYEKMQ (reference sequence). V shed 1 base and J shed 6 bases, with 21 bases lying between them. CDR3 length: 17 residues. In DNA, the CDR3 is TGTGCCAGCAGCTTAGCTACTACAGGGCCCCAAGTCCCTGAAGCTTTCTTT. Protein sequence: CASSLATTGPQVPEAFF.

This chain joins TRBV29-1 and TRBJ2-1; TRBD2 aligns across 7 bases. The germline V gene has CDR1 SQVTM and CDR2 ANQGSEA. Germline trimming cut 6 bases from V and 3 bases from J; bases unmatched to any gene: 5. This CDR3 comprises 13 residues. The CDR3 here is CSVHWGGYNEQFF. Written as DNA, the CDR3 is TGCAGCGTACACTGGGGGGGCTACAATGAGCAGTTCTTC.

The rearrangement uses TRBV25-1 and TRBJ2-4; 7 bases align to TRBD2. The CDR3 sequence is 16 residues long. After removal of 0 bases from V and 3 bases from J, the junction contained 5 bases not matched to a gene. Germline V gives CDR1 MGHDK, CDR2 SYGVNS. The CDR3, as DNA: TGTGCCAGCAGTGAATATTTGGGGGAGGGCAAAAACATTCAGTACTTC. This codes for CASSEYLGEGKNIQYF.

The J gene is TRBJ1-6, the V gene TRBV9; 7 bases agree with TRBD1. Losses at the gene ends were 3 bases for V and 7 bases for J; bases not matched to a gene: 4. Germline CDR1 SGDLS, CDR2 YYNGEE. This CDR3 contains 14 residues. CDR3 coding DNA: TGTGCCAGCAGCGGAGGGGGCTCAAATTCACCCCTCCACTTT. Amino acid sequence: CASSGGGSNSPLHF.

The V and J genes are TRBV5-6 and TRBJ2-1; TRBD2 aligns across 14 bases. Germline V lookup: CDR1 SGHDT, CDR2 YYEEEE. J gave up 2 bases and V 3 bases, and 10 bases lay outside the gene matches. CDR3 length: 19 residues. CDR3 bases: TGTGCCAGCAGCTACCCGGGACTAGCGGGAGAGATAACCTACAATGAGCAGTTCTTC. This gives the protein CASSYPGLAGEITYNEQFF.

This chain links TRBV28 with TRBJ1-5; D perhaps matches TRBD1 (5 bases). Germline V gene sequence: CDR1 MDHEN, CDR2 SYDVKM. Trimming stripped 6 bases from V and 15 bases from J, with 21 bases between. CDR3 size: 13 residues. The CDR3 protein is CASSSPSGYFWHF. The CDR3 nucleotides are TGTGCCAGCAGCTCCCCCTCAGGGTATTTTTGGCATTTT.

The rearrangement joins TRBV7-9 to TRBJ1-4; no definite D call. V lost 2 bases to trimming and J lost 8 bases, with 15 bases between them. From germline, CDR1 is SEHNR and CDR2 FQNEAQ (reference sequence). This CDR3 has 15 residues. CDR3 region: CASSLNGYAEEKLFF. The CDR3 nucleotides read TGTGCCAGCAGCTTAAACGGGTATGCAGAGGAAAAACTGTTTTTT.

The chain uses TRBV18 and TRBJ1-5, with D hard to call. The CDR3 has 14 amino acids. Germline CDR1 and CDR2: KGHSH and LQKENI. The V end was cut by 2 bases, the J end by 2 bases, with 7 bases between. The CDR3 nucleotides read TGTGCCAGCTCACCAGGAGACGGCAATCAGCCCCAGCATTTT. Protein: CASSPGDGNQPQHF.

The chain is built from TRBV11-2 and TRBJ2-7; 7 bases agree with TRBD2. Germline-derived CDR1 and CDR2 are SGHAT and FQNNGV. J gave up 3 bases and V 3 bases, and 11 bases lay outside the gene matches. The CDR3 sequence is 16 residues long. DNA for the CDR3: TGTGCCAGCAGCTTGGGTGGGGAGGGCCTCTACTACGAGCAGTACTTC. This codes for CASSLGGEGLYYEQYF. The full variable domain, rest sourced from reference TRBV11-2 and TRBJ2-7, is EAGVAQSPRYKIIEKRQSVAFWCNPISGHATLYWYQQILGQGPKLLIQFQNNGVVDDSQLPKDRFSAERLKGVDSTLKIQPAKLEDSAVYLCASSLGGEGLYYEQYFGPGTRLTVT.

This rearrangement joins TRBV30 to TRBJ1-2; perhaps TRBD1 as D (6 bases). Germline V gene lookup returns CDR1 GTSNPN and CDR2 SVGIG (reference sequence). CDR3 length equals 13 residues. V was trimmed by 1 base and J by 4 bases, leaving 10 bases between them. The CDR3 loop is CAWSEQGIYGYTF. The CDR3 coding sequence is TGTGCCTGGAGTGAACAGGGAATCTATGGCTACACCTTC.

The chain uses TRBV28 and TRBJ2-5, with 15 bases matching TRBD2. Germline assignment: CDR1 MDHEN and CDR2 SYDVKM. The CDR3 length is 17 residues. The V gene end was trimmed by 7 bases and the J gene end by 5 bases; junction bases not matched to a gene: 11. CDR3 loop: CASTRWTSGRALETQYF. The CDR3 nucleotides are TGTGCCAGCACCCGATGGACTAGCGGGAGGGCCTTGGAGACCCAGTACTTC.

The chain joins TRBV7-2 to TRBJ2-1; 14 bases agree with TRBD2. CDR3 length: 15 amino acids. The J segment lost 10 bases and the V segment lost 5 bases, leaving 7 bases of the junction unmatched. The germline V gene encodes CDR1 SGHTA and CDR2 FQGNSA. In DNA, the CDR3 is TGTGCCAGCAGCCGGGGACTAGCGGGGGACCGGGAGCAGTTCTTC. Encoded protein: CASSRGLAGDREQFF.

The CDR3 nucleotides read TGTGCCAGTAGAAACGGTGAGCGGGACCACACAGATACGCAGTATTTT. Translation gives CASRNGERDHTDTQYF. J is TRBJ2-3 and V is TRBV19; 7 positions match TRBD2. The CDR3 has 16 amino acids. Germline V gives CDR1 LNHDA, CDR2 SQIVND (reference sequence). V lost 6 bases to trimming and J lost 2 bases; unmatched junction nucleotides: 11.